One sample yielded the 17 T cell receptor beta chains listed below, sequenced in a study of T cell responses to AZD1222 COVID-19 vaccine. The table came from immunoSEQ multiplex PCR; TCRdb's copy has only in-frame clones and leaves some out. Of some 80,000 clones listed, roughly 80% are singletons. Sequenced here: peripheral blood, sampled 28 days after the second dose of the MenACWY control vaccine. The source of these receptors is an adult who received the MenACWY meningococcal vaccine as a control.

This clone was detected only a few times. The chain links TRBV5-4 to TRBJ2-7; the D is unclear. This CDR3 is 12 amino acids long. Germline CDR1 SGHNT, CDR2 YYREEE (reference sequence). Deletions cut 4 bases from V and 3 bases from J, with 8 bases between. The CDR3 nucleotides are TGTGCCAGCAGCCGGACGGGCTACGAGCAGTACTTC. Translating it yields CASSRTGYEQYF.

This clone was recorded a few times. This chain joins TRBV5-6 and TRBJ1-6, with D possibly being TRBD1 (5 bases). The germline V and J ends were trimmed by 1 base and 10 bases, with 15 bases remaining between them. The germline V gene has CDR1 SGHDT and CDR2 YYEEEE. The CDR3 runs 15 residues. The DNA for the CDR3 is TGTGCCAGCAGCTTGTGGGGGATTGGTCGATCACCCCTCCACTTT. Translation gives CASSLWGIGRSPLHF.

DNA for the CDR3: TGTGCCAGCAGTGATAGGAGGGACGCTGAAGCTTTCTTT. Its translation: CASSDRRDAEAFF. V and J are TRBV2 and TRBJ1-1, with TRBD1 as a possible D gene (5 bases). Germline V gene sequence: CDR1 SNHLY, CDR2 FYNNEI. Trimming shortened V by 3 bases and J by 6 bases, and 11 bases separated the two germline ends. This CDR3 spans 13 amino acids.

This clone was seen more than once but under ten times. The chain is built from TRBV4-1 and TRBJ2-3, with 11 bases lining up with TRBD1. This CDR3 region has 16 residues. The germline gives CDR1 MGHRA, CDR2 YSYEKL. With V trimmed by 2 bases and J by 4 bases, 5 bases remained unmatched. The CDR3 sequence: CASSQLPGQGADTQYF. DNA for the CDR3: TGCGCCAGCAGCCAACTACCGGGACAGGGGGCAGATACGCAGTATTTT.

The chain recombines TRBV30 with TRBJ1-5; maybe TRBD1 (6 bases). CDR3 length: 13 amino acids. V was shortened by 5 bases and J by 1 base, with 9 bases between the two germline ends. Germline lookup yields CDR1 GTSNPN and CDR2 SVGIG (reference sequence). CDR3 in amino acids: CAWQGQSNQPQHF. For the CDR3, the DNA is TGTGCCTGGCAGGGGCAAAGCAATCAGCCCCAGCATTTT.

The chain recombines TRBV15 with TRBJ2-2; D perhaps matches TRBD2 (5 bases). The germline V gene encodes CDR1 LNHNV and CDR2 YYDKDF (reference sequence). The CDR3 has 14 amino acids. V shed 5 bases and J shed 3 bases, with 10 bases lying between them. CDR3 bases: TGTGCCACCAGCTTTCTGGGAGACACCGGGGAGCTGTTTTTT. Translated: CATSFLGDTGELFF.

The CDR3 loop reads CASSQAVRHSPLHF. The CDR3 bases are TGTGCCAGCAGCCAAGCGGTTAGACACTCACCCCTCCACTTT. The V and J genes are TRBV3-1 (or the pseudogene TRBV3-2) and TRBJ1-6; D remains ambiguous. This CDR3 comprises 14 residues. Trimming removed 1 base from V and 10 bases from J, with 11 bases in between. The germline CDR1 and CDR2 sequences are LGHDT and YNNKEL (reference sequence).

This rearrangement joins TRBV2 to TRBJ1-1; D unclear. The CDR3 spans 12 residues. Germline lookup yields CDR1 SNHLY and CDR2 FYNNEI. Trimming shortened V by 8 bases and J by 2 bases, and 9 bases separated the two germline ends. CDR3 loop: CASLGVNTEAFF. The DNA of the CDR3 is TGTGCCAGCCTGGGAGTAAACACTGAAGCTTTCTTT. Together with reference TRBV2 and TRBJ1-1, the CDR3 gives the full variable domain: EPEVTQTPSHQVTQMGQEVILRCVPISNHLYFYWYRQILGQKVEFLVSFYNNEISEKSEIFDDQFSVERPDGSNFTLKIRSTKLEDSAMYFCASLGVNTEAFFGQGTRLTVV.

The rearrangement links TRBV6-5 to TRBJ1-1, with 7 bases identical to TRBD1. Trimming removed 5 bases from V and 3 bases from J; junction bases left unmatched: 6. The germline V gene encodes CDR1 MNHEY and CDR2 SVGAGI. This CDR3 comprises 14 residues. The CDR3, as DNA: TGTGCCAGCAGTAAACAACAGGGGTACACTGAAGCTTTCTTT. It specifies CASSKQQGYTEAFF.

CDR3 nucleotides: TGTGCCAGCAGCACAGACAACTTCTATAATTCACCCCTCCACTTT. Translated: CASSTDNFYNSPLHF. This chain uses TRBV7-2 with TRBJ1-6; D not certain. In germline, CDR1 is SGHTA, CDR2 FQGNSA. Trimming took 5 bases from V and 3 from J, leaving 11 bases between them. The CDR3 runs to 15 residues.

The CDR3 is CASSLAGTNYGYTF. The CDR3 DNA is TGTGCCAGCAGCTTGGCCGGCACCAACTATGGCTACACCTTC. The rearrangement joins TRBV5-4 to TRBJ1-2; the D is unclear. Trimming pared 0 bases from V and 2 bases from J, leaving 8 bases between. CDR1 SGHNT and CDR2 YYREEE come from the germline V gene (reference sequence). This CDR3 is built from 14 residues.

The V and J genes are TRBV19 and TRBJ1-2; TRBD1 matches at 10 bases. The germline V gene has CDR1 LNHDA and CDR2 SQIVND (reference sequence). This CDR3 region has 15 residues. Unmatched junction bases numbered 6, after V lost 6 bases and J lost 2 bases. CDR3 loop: CASSGQGDPNYGYTF. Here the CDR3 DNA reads TGTGCCAGTAGCGGACAGGGGGACCCAAACTATGGCTACACCTTC. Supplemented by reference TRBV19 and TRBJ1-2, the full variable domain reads DGGITQSPKYLFRKEGQNVTLSCEQNLNHDAMYWYRQDPGQGLRLIYYSQIVNDFQKGDIAEGYSVSREKKESFPLTVTSAQKNPTAFYLCASSGQGDPNYGYTFGSGTRLTVV.

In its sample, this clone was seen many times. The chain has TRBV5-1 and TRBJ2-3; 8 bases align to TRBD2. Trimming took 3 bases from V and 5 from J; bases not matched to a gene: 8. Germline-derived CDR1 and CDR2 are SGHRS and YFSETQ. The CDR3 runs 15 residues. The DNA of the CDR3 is TGCGCCAGCAGCTCCAAGCGGGAGCCGGGAGATACGCAGTATTTT. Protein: CASSSKREPGDTQYF.

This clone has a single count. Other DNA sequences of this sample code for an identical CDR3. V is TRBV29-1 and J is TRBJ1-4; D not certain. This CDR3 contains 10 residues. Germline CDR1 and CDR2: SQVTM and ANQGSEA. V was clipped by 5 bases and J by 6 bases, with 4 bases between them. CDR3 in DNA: TGCAGCGTTCTAGATGAAAAACTGTTTTTT. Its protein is CSVLDEKLFF.

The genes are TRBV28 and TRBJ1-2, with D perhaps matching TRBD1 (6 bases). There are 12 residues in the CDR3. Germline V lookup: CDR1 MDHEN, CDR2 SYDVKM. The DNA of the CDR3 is TGTGCGGCAGAGGGGGTTGACTATGGCTACACCTTC. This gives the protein CAAEGVDYGYTF.

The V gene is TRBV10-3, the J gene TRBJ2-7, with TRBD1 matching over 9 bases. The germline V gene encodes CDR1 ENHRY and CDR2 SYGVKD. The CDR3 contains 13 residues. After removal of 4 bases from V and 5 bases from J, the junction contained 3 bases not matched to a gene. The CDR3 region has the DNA TGTGCCATCAGTGGGACAGGGGATAACGAGCAGTACTTC. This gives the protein CAISGTGDNEQYF.

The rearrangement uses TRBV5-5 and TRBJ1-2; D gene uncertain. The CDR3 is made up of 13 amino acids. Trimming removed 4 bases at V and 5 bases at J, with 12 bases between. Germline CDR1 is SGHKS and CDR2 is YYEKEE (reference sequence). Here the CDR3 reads CASSPQPAYGYTF. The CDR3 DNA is TGTGCCAGCAGCCCTCAACCGGCTTATGGCTACACCTTC.